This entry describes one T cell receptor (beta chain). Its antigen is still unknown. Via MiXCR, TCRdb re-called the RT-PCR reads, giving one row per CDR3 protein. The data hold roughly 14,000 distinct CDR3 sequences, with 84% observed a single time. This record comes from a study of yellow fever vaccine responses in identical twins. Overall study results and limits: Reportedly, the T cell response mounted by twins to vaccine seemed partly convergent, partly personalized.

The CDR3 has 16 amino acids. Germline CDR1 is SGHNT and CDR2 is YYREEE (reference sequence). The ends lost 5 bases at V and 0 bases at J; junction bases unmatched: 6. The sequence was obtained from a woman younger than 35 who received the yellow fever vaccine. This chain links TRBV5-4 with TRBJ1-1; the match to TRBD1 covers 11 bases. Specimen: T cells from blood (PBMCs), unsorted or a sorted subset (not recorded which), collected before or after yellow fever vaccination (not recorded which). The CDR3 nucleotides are TGTGCCAGCAGAAGGGACAGGGGGGGGTTGAACACTGAAGCTTTCTTT. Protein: CASRRDRGGLNTEAFF.